This T cell receptor (beta chain) was sequenced for a study of technical replicates of blood from a handful of donors. TCRdb's copy holds only in-frame clones and misses some; the assay was immunoSEQ multiplex PCR. The table has tens of thousands of clones, about 89% seen once; the top ten hold approximately 0.39%. Germline CDR1 MDHEN, CDR2 SYDVKM. Trimming took 2 bases from V and 2 from J, leaving 10 bases between them. The CDR3 has 14 amino acids. This clone was counted a few times. The sequence was collected from a human donor in good health. The chain links TRBV28 to TRBJ2-7; D is possibly TRBD2 (6 bases). The sample was T cells isolated from PBMCs. For the CDR3, the DNA is TGTGCCAGCAGTTTAGGGACTTCTCCCTACGAGCAGTACTTC. Its translation: CASSLGTSPYEQYF.